The 32 T cell receptor beta chains listed next were all sequenced from one sample in a study of T cells after posttransplantation cyclophosphamide (dated by TCRdb to the mid-2010s). The library was made by the immunoSEQ multiplex PCR assay. The source is immuneACCESS, and TCRdb retained only in-frame sequences with V and J called. Part of the clones is not carried over; for the studies checked, unresolved V genes explain less than half of this, and the remainder is unexplained. This sample shows about 38,000 clones, and none of them turns up only once. Roughly 2.5% of the sample belongs to the ten largest clones. The material sequenced was PBMCs. The receptors come from a man aged 50-60 years in good health, CMV-negative, and a related stem cell transplant donor.

The chain uses TRBV18 and TRBJ2-2; D unresolved. Germline CDR1 is KGHSH and CDR2 is LQKENI. V lost 0 bases to trimming and J lost 1 base, with 9 bases between them. The CDR3 is 16 residues long. The CDR3 here is CASSPPFPGNTGELFF. CDR3 DNA sequence: TGTGCCAGCTCACCACCGTTCCCGGGGAACACCGGGGAGCTGTTTTTT.

The sample holds many counts of this clone. The chain carries TRBV2 and TRBJ2-5; 13 nucleotides line up with TRBD2. V trimming: 6 bases; J trimming: 7 bases; junction bases outside the gene matches: 5. Germline values: CDR1 SNHLY, CDR2 FYNNEI. This CDR3 has 14 residues. In DNA, the CDR3 is TGTGCCAGCAGGGGGACTAGCGGGGTGGTGACCCAGTACTTC. Amino acid sequence: CASRGTSGVVTQYF.

This clone was recorded at least ten times. The chain is built from TRBV30 and TRBJ2-5; D remains unclear. Germline CDR1 GTSNPN, CDR2 SVGIG (reference sequence). The CDR3 runs to 12 residues. Trimming left V 7 bases short and J 0 bases short, with 9 bases between. The CDR3 DNA reads TGTGCCTCTGACAAGTACCAAGAGACCCAGTACTTC. This translates into CASDKYQETQYF. Full variable domain (missing parts from reference TRBV30 and TRBJ2-5): SQTIHQWPATLVQPVGSPLSLECTVEGTSNPNLYWYRQAAGRGLQLLFYSVGIGQISSEVPQNLSASRPQDRQFILSSKKLLLSDSGFYLCASDKYQETQYFGPGTRLLVL.

In this sample, this clone turned up many times. The rearrangement joins TRBV5-1 to TRBJ2-1; 9 positions agree with TRBD2. Per germline, CDR1 SGHRS and CDR2 YFSETQ. J lost 5 bases, V lost 4 bases, and 7 bases had no gene match. The CDR3 consists of 15 residues. As DNA, the CDR3 is TGCGCCAGCAGCCGAAACAGCGGGAGGAACAATGAGCAGTTCTTC. Encoded protein: CASSRNSGRNNEQFF.

This clone was detected ten times or more. The chain is built from TRBV7-6 and TRBJ2-3, with 7 nucleotides matching TRBD1. Germline V CDR1 and CDR2: SGHVS, FNYEAQ. After removal of 5 bases from V and 0 bases from J, the junction contained 5 bases not matched to a gene. The CDR3 runs to 15 residues. This CDR3 is CASSRGTASTDTQYF. The CDR3 DNA is TGTGCCAGCAGCCGTGGGACAGCTAGCACAGATACGCAGTATTTT.

This clone was counted between two and nine times. The chain has TRBV7-8 and TRBJ2-7; D perhaps matches TRBD2 (5 bases). The germline CDR1 and CDR2 sequences are SGHVS and FQNEAQ. This CDR3 is built from 13 residues. V was clipped by 6 bases and J by 5 bases, with 14 bases between them. This CDR3 is CASSYGVLHEQYF. Here the CDR3 DNA reads TGTGCCAGCAGTTACGGGGTACTCCACGAGCAGTACTTC.

This clone was seen many times. V is TRBV29-1 and J is TRBJ2-7; 9 nucleotides line up with TRBD2. The germline CDR1 and CDR2 sequences are SQVTM and ANQGSEA. The CDR3 has 16 amino acids. With 6 bases clipped from V and 0 bases from J, the junction kept 12 bases outside the gene matches. CDR3 sequence reads: CSVAGMEAGGSYEQYF. The DNA for the CDR3 is TGCAGCGTCGCGGGGATGGAAGCGGGAGGCTCCTACGAGCAGTACTTC.

This clone has at least ten counts. This chain connects TRBV5-6 to TRBJ2-2, with D perhaps TRBD2 (6 bases). With 4 bases removed from V and 8 bases from J, the gap between germline ends came to 9 bases. The germline CDR1 and CDR2 sequences are SGHDT and YYEEEE. The CDR3 length is 12 residues. This CDR3 is CASSRRAGELFF. DNA for the CDR3: TGTGCCAGCAGCCGGAGGGCGGGGGAGCTGTTTTTT.

This clone was counted at least ten times. The chain employs TRBV9 and TRBJ1-1; the D gene is possibly TRBD1 (6 bases). The germline CDR1 and CDR2 sequences are SGDLS and YYNGEE. V gave up 4 bases and J gave up 1 base, with 14 bases separating them. The length of the CDR3 is 15 residues. As DNA, the CDR3 is TGTGCCAGCAGCCCAAGGACAGAAACGAACACTGAAGCTTTCTTT. Translation gives CASSPRTETNTEAFF.

There are many counts of this clone. V and J are TRBV7-8 and TRBJ2-2; perhaps TRBD1 as D (6 bases). V gave up 4 bases and J gave up 4 bases, with 7 bases separating them. The V gene's germline CDR1 is SGHVS and CDR2 FQNEAQ. The CDR3 loop spans 13 amino acids. CDR3 sequence: CASSSQGTGELFF. Here the CDR3 DNA reads TGTGCCAGCAGCTCACAGGGCACCGGGGAGCTGTTTTTT.

This clone was observed many times. The rearrangement links TRBV4-3 to TRBJ2-3, with TRBD2 matching over 12 bases. The CDR3 totals 15 residues. V lost 1 base, J lost 4 bases, and 0 bases stayed unmatched. Per the germline V gene, CDR1 is LGHNA and CDR2 is YSLEER. This chain's CDR3 is CASSQASGGADTQYF. The CDR3 DNA is TGCGCCAGCAGCCAAGCTAGCGGGGGGGCAGATACGCAGTATTTT.

Many counts were recorded for this clone. The chain carries TRBV29-1 and TRBJ2-1; 11 bases are a match to TRBD2. This CDR3 comprises 12 residues. Germline values: CDR1 SQVTM, CDR2 ANQGSEA. V was clipped by 7 bases and J by 12 bases; unmatched bases: 8. The CDR3 reads CSGLTSGTPQFF. CDR3 DNA: TGCAGCGGGCTGACTAGCGGGACTCCGCAGTTCTTC.

This clone was seen many times. The chain carries TRBV4-1 and TRBJ2-1; a possible D gene is TRBD2 (7 bases). V lost 4 bases, J lost 9 bases, and 22 bases lay in between. This CDR3 has 16 residues. Germline values: CDR1 MGHRA, CDR2 YSYEKL. CDR3 residues: CASSPRGGPGRTEQFF. The CDR3 DNA reads TGCGCCAGCAGCCCTAGGGGGGGCCCGGGGCGGACTGAGCAGTTCTTC.

The chain uses TRBV9 and TRBJ2-2; no reliable D call. The ends were cut back, 4 bases at V and 0 bases at J, with 13 bases in the middle. The CDR3 has 16 amino acids. Germline values: CDR1 SGDLS, CDR2 YYNGEE. The CDR3: CASSTLSLSNTGELFF. The CDR3 bases are TGTGCCAGCAGCACCCTAAGCCTATCGAACACCGGGGAGCTGTTTTTT. The whole variable domain, filled in from reference TRBV9 and TRBJ2-2, reads DSGVTQTPKHLITATGQRVTLRCSPRSGDLSVYWYQQSLDQGLQFLIQYYNGEERAKGNILERFSAQQFPDLHSELNLSSLELGDSALYFCASSTLSLSNTGELFFGEGSRLTVL.

This clone was detected ten times or more. The V gene is TRBV7-8, the J gene TRBJ2-7; a possible D gene is TRBD1 (6 bases). This CDR3 region has 14 residues. Germline V gene sequence: CDR1 SGHVS, CDR2 FQNEAQ. V was pared by 2 bases and J by 5 bases, with 13 bases between. CDR3 region: CASSLMGAPHEQYF. CDR3 sequence (DNA): TGTGCCAGCAGCTTAATGGGGGCGCCCCACGAGCAGTACTTC.

This clone was counted ten times or more. The chain carries TRBV27 and TRBJ2-7; 7 bases map to TRBD2. The CDR3 loop spans 13 amino acids. Germline CDR1 MNHEY, CDR2 SMNVEV (reference sequence). V trimming: 5 bases; J trimming: 2 bases; junction bases outside the gene matches: 3. CDR3 sequence reads: CASSIREAYEQYF. The CDR3 DNA reads as TGTGCCAGCAGTATCCGGGAGGCCTACGAGCAGTACTTC.

This clone was recorded at least ten times. V is TRBV19 and J is TRBJ2-3; TRBD2 agrees at 7 bases. Trimming cost V 8 bases and J 1 base; bases outside gene matches: 9. The CDR3 is 15 residues long. From germline, CDR1 is LNHDA and CDR2 SQIVND (reference sequence). The CDR3 sequence: CASGDWLAGTDTQYF. The CDR3 DNA is TGTGCCAGTGGGGATTGGCTAGCGGGCACAGATACGCAGTATTTT.

V is TRBV10-2 and J is TRBJ2-5; 10 bases line up with TRBD1. The closer fit of TRBJ2-7 to the DNA end suggests the J call may be wrong. Germline-derived CDR1 and CDR2 are WSHSY and SAAADI. This CDR3 comprises 14 residues. CDR3 DNA sequence: TGCGCCAGCAGTCCCGGGACAGGGGTCTACGAGCAGTACTTC. As protein: CASSPGTGVYEQYF.

This clone appeared many times. The V gene is TRBV9, the J gene TRBJ2-1, with D perhaps matching TRBD2 (6 bases). Trimming shortened V by 6 bases and J by 2 bases, and 12 bases separated the two germline ends. Looked up from germline, CDR1 is SGDLS and CDR2 is YYNGEE. The CDR3 length is 14 residues. CDR3 DNA sequence: TGTGCCAGCAAAGTGGGGGAGGCCTACAATGAGCAGTTCTTC. Protein product: CASKVGEAYNEQFF.

This clone was picked up many times. The chain uses TRBV29-1 and TRBJ2-1; the match to TRBD1 covers 7 bases. The CDR3 is made up of 13 amino acids. Germline V gene sequence: CDR1 SQVTM, CDR2 ANQGSEA. V shed 5 bases, J shed 7 bases, and the junction held 8 bases outside the gene matches. CDR3 amino acids: CSVQRQTGNEQFF. Written as DNA, the CDR3 is TGCAGCGTTCAGCGACAGACAGGGAATGAGCAGTTCTTC.

This clone was seen ten or more times. This chain uses TRBV11-3 with TRBJ2-7, with D perhaps matching TRBD1 (7 bases). The V end lost 5 bases, the J end lost 4 bases, and 12 bases lay between the germline ends. From germline, CDR1 is SGHNT and CDR2 YENEEA. The CDR3 runs to 13 residues. The CDR3 region has the DNA TGTGCCAGCAGCCCGGGGGACAGTTACGAGCAGTACTTC. As protein: CASSPGDSYEQYF.

At least ten counts were recorded for this clone. This chain's CDR3 is CASSQEQGFVNEQFF. CDR3 coding DNA: TGCGCCAGCAGCCAAGAACAGGGCTTTGTAAATGAGCAGTTCTTC. The chain carries TRBV4-1 and TRBJ2-1; D is perhaps TRBD1 (6 bases). V was shortened by 0 bases and J by 7 bases, with 13 bases between the two germline ends. CDR1 and CDR2 (germline): MGHRA, YSYEKL. The CDR3 contains 15 residues.

In its sample, this clone was seen many times. The chain has TRBV6-1 and TRBJ1-1, with D possibly being TRBD1 (6 bases). Germline CDR1 MNHNS, CDR2 SASEGT. Trimming took off 4 bases at V and 3 bases at J, with 9 bases between the two ends. The CDR3 length is 13 residues. The CDR3 loop is CASSVAGDTEAFF. CDR3 DNA sequence: TGTGCCAGCAGTGTAGCAGGGGACACTGAAGCTTTCTTT.

This clone has a count of ten or more. V usage is TRBV5-1 and J usage is TRBJ1-2, with 9 bases identical to TRBD1. The CDR3 runs to 15 residues. V was pared by 4 bases and J by 4 bases, with 8 bases of the junction left unmatched. Germline V lookup: CDR1 SGHRS, CDR2 YFSETQ. The CDR3 sequence is CASSPGTGSGYGYTF. The CDR3 region has the DNA TGCGCCAGCAGCCCGGGGACAGGGTCGGGCTATGGCTACACCTTC. The full variable domain, its missing parts supplied by reference TRBV5-1 and TRBJ1-2, is KAGVTQTPRYLIKTRGQQVTLSCSPISGHRSVSWYQQTPGQGLQFLFEYFSETQRNKGNFPGRFSGRQFSNSRSEMNVSTLELGDSALYLCASSPGTGSGYGYTFGSGTRLTVV.

The genes are TRBV30 and TRBJ2-7; 7 nucleotides match TRBD1. Trimming cost V 5 bases and J 6 bases; bases outside gene matches: 13. Germline V gives CDR1 GTSNPN, CDR2 SVGIG (reference sequence). The CDR3 has 14 residues. CDR3 sequence reads: CAWAVTGSVGEQYF. CDR3 bases: TGTGCCTGGGCGGTGACAGGGTCGGTTGGCGAGCAGTACTTC. Together with reference TRBV30 and TRBJ2-7, the CDR3 gives the full variable domain: SQTIHQWPATLVQPVGSPLSLECTVEGTSNPNLYWYRQAAGRGLQLLFYSVGIGQISSEVPQNLSASRPQDRQFILSSKKLLLSDSGFYLCAWAVTGSVGEQYFGPGTRLTVT.

This clone was seen at least ten times. This rearrangement joins TRBV5-4 to TRBJ1-4; no firm D call. Germline assignment: CDR1 SGHNT and CDR2 YYREEE (reference sequence). Between the trimmed V and J ends, which lost 1 base and 4 bases, there was a span of 11 bases. The CDR3 sequence is 15 residues long. The CDR3 nucleotides are TGTGCCAGCAGCTTGCAAGGGAGAGATAATGAAAAACTGTTTTTT. Residues: CASSLQGRDNEKLFF.

This clone has just a few counts. The CDR3 DNA is TGTGCCAGCAGCGTAGGACTAGCGGGGGGGTCGGGCACGTACAATGAGCAGTTCTTC. Protein product: CASSVGLAGGSGTYNEQFF. This chain links TRBV9 with TRBJ2-1; the match to TRBD2 covers 14 bases. The CDR3 length is 19 residues. CDR1 SGDLS and CDR2 YYNGEE come from the germline V gene. After removal of 0 bases from V and 4 bases from J, the junction contained 9 bases not matched to a gene.

This clone was seen many times. The chain joins TRBV30 to TRBJ2-7; 7 nucleotides match TRBD2. Looked up from germline, CDR1 is GTSNPN and CDR2 is SVGIG (reference sequence). The CDR3 is 15 residues long. Trimming at V came to 0 bases and at J to 6 bases, leaving 11 bases not matched to a gene. CDR3 DNA: TGTGCCTGGAGTGTACTAGTGGGACTATCTTTCGAGCAGTACTTC. The encoded protein is CAWSVLVGLSFEQYF.

This clone was found many times. In DNA, the CDR3 is TGTGCCAGCAGTTACTCGTACAGCTCCTACGAGCAGTACTTC. It specifies CASSYSYSSYEQYF. V is TRBV6-5 and J is TRBJ2-7; D is unclear. The CDR3 length is 14 residues. Germline V lookup: CDR1 MNHEY, CDR2 SVGAGI. V was cut by 0 bases and J by 0 bases, with 6 bases left in between.

The V and J genes are TRBV27 and TRBJ1-1; 9 positions agree with TRBD1. The CDR3 covers 15 residues. V shed 5 bases and J 4 bases; nucleotides not matched to a gene: 8. Per germline, CDR1 MNHEY and CDR2 SMNVEV (reference sequence). CDR3 protein: CASSDRDRAPTEAFF. The CDR3 DNA sequence: TGTGCCAGCAGTGACCGGGACAGGGCCCCCACTGAAGCTTTCTTT.

This clone has more than one count but fewer than ten. CDR3 protein: CASSLQASGAHEQYF. CDR3 nucleotide sequence: TGTGCCAGCAGCCTCCAAGCTAGCGGGGCCCACGAGCAGTACTTC. The gene calls are TRBV4-2 and TRBJ2-5; 9 nucleotides align to TRBD2. With the DNA end fitting TRBJ2-7 better, the J assignment may be wrong. Germline CDR1 and CDR2: LGHNA and YNFKEQ. The CDR3 sequence is 15 residues long.

This clone was seen many times. The chain is built from TRBV4-1 and TRBJ1-2; D is perhaps TRBD1 (5 bases). The CDR3 consists of 14 residues. The V end was cut by 1 base, the J end by 4 bases, with 10 bases between. The germline V gene has CDR1 MGHRA and CDR2 YSYEKL. The CDR3 region is CASSQGLGGYGYTF. The CDR3 nucleotides are TGCGCCAGCAGCCAAGGTTTGGGGGGCTATGGCTACACCTTC.